This entry concerns a single TCR beta chain. This receptor's antigen is unknown. No much larger clone is present one base from it, and per-base qualities are unavailable. The CDR3 regions of human TCRbeta chains were subjected to immunosequencing. Per the authors' processing: TCRs in the repertoires were matched against a reference library of SARS-CoV-2-specific TCRs that had been generated with the MIRA antigen-specificity platform. Breadth was defined as the fraction of unique TCRs that were SARS-CoV-2-associated, and depth was defined as the fraction of total T cells that were SARS-CoV-2-associated. Using the MIRA data, each spike-specific TCR was assigned both to the spike region to which the TCR was reactive and to a CD4 or CD8 class. Log10-transformed breadth and depth values were compared by one-way ANOVA with Sidak's multiple comparisons tests. Here the immuneACCESS table is served through TCRdb, limited to in-frame sequences with V and J called. Missing clones are a known gap in these copies; in checked studies unresolved V genes cover under half, and the rest lacks a known reason. Clone size and the V and J calls come from that table; the DNA yielded D and trimming. The sample has about 120,000 clones on record, 80% to 90% of them singletons. The ten largest clones take up about 8.6% of the sample.

This sample stems from a study of T cell responses to AZD1222 COVID-19 vaccine (dated by TCRdb to the early 2020s). At the level of the whole study: AZD1222 recipients with second doses at about 4 weeks or about 12 weeks were pooled, because spike-specific TCR depth and breadth did not differ between schedules. TCR sequencing was performed for more than 230 trial participants, of whom around 200 were given two doses of AZD1222 and around 25 were given two doses of MenACWY control vaccine. Trial participants were enrolled into age subgroups of 18-55, 56-69 and 70-plus years, which contained 148, 28 and 57 TCR-sequenced participants, respectively.

The investigation overall reported the following: In the small 56-69-year group, the increase in depth fell short of significance, most likely because of low power. Because no day 14 peak-response samples were available, the repertoires could be characterized only after the peak T cell response. Most participants were white British and females outnumbered males, and the authors suggested that clonal diversity may have been underestimated. Conclusions about previously exposed vaccinees are limited, since just 5 or 6 AZD1222 recipients were seropositive for SARS-CoV-2 at baseline. CD4 TCRs associated with the vaccine covered the entire spike protein, and the dominant responses were in regions 160-218 and 743-854. After two AZD1222 doses, spike-specific TCR breadth and depth were significantly higher than at day 0 and than in MenACWY recipients. Reportedly, close to half of the unique spike-specific TCRs recognized epitopes lying outside the regions that are mutated in the B.1.351 and B.1.1.7 variants.

V gives up 3 bases and J gives up 2 bases, and the segment between their germline ends measures 10 bases. As encoded in the germline V gene, CDR1 is MDHEN while CDR2 is SYDVKM. There are 14 amino acids in the CDR3, from cysteine to phenylalanine inclusive. Only the CDR3 region is kept as DNA, spanning 42 bases read in frame from base 1. The time point label corresponds to: baseline before first vaccination. Vaccinee samples came from UK trials COV001 and COV002, including a single-blind randomized controlled phase 2/3 trial of AZD1222 (ChAdOx1 nCoV-19) in healthy adults. For TCRbeta chain sequencing, PBMC samples were collected from trial participants at day 0 and at day 28 after the second dose.

The chain joins TRBV28 to TRBJ1-2; no confident D gene assignment can be made. The receptor was derived from an adult in good health. Specimen: peripheral blood, collected on day 0 of AZD1222 vaccination. The base sequence is TGTGCCAGCAGTTTCCATGACGGGAACTATGGCTACACCTTC. The resulting protein is CASSFHDGNYGYTF.